The next 16 T cell receptor beta chains were all read from a single sample in a study of OX40 agonist ivuxolimab in advanced cancers. TCRdb's table, derived via immunoSEQ multiplex PCR, lists solely in-frame clones and lacks some. The sample yields tens of thousands of clones, around four fifths seen once. The sequenced sample was CD4+ or CD8+ T cells sorted from blood, obtained in a trial of the OX40 agonist ivuxolimab. These receptors were taken from an adult with an advanced solid tumor such as melanoma, head and neck, liver or kidney cancer.

This chain connects TRBV5-1 to TRBJ1-6; perhaps TRBD1 as D (5 bases). CDR1 and CDR2 (germline): SGHRS, YFSETQ. Trimming stripped 4 bases from V and 10 bases from J, with 15 bases between. The CDR3 length is 14 residues. CDR3 in amino acids: CASSAGVRESPLHF. The CDR3 DNA reads TGCGCCAGCAGCGCTGGTGTCAGGGAATCACCCCTCCACTTT.

The chain employs TRBV7-9 and TRBJ2-7, with TRBD1 identical over 11 bases. Trimming cost V 3 bases and J 5 bases; bases outside gene matches: 3. CDR3 length: 14 residues. Looked up from germline, CDR1 is SEHNR and CDR2 is FQNEAQ (reference sequence). The CDR3 region has the DNA TGTGCCAGCAGCTTCGGACAGGGGGCCGACGAGCAGTACTTC. This encodes CASSFGQGADEQYF.

The chain joins TRBV4-1 to TRBJ1-4, with D tentatively TRBD1 (6 bases). The germline V and J ends were trimmed by 0 bases and 8 bases, with 13 bases remaining between them. CDR3 size: 15 residues. Per germline, CDR1 MGHRA and CDR2 YSYEKL. This CDR3 reads CASSQEVQGPEKLFF. CDR3 DNA sequence: TGCGCCAGCAGCCAAGAAGTACAGGGTCCCGAAAAACTGTTTTTT.

The chain joins TRBV7-6 to TRBJ2-7, with D maybe TRBD2 (5 bases). Germline CDR1 reads SGHVS; CDR2 reads FNYEAQ. This CDR3 is 11 amino acids long. Trimming took 5 bases from V and 6 from J, leaving 8 bases between them. This CDR3 reads CASSAGVEQYF. Here the CDR3 DNA reads TGTGCCAGCAGCGCCGGGGTCGAGCAGTACTTC.

About this clone itself: The sample carries other DNA sequences with the same CDR3. The rearrangement joins TRBV19 to TRBJ1-2, with 7 bases identical to TRBD1. J gave up 8 bases and V 7 bases, and 22 bases lay outside the gene matches. From germline, CDR1 is LNHDA and CDR2 SQIVND (reference sequence). The CDR3 runs 17 residues. The CDR3 sequence is CASIPPETGNLRGGYTF. In DNA form, the CDR3 reads TGTGCCAGTATCCCACCGGAGACAGGGAATCTTAGAGGCGGCTACACCTTC.

The chain has TRBV28 and TRBJ1-2; weak D call: TRBD1 (6 bases). Trimming pared 3 bases from V and 8 bases from J, leaving 13 bases between. CDR1 is MDHEN, CDR2 SYDVKM, per germline. The CDR3 is 13 amino acids. DNA of the CDR3: TGTGCCAGCAGTTTGTGGGGGGCGGAGGGCTACACCTTC. This translates into CASSLWGAEGYTF.

The J gene is TRBJ2-6, the V gene TRBV7-3, with 11 positions matching TRBD1. Germline-derived CDR1 and CDR2 are SGHTA and FQGTGA. The CDR3 is made up of 17 amino acids. Trimming removed 5 bases from V and 2 bases from J; junction bases left unmatched: 5. In DNA form, the CDR3 reads TGTGCCAGCAGCCCGGGACAGGGGGATGCTGGGGCCAACGTCCTGACTTTC. It yields the protein CASSPGQGDAGANVLTF. The full variable domain, its missing parts supplied by reference TRBV7-3 and TRBJ2-6, is GAGVSQTPSNKVTEKGKYVELRCDPISGHTALYWYRQSLGQGPEFLIYFQGTGAADDSGLPNDRFFAVRPEGSVSTLKIQRTERGDSAVYLCASSPGQGDAGANVLTFGAGSRLTVL.

The chain recombines TRBV6-5 with TRBJ2-1, with a tentative D call TRBD2 (6 bases). Germline CDR1 and CDR2: MNHEY and SVGAGI. V was clipped by 6 bases and J by 8 bases, with 14 bases between them. The CDR3 has 13 residues. The CDR3 here is CASRRGLRDEQFF. The CDR3 coding sequence is TGTGCCAGCAGGCGGGGCCTTAGGGATGAGCAGTTCTTC.

The chain couples TRBV7-9 to TRBJ2-3, with D possibly matching TRBD1 (5 bases). Germline loops: CDR1 SEHNR, CDR2 FQNEAQ (reference sequence). Trimming cost V 2 bases and J 5 bases, with 11 bases left between them. The CDR3 extends over 14 amino acids. CDR3 protein: CASSLSQTEDTQYF. In nucleotides, the CDR3 is TGTGCCAGCAGCTTATCCCAGACAGAAGATACGCAGTATTTT.

This chain connects TRBV7-2 to TRBJ1-2; no clear D gene. Trimming took 1 base from V and 8 from J, leaving 11 bases between them. This CDR3 region has 13 residues. Germline V gene lookup returns CDR1 SGHTA and CDR2 FQGNSA. The CDR3 DNA is TGTGCCAGCAGCTTAGGGGGTTCGGTAGGCTACACCTTC. It yields the protein CASSLGGSVGYTF.

This clone was seen only a few times. The CDR3 reads CASSETDQEPQHF. DNA of the CDR3: TGTGCCAGCAGTGAGACGGACCAGGAGCCCCAGCATTTT. This chain uses TRBV6-5 with TRBJ1-5; no clear D. Per the germline V gene, CDR1 is MNHEY and CDR2 is SVGAGI. V was shortened by 5 bases and J by 8 bases, with 13 bases between the two germline ends. This CDR3 region has 13 residues.

V is TRBV18 and J is TRBJ2-5, with TRBD1 matching 7 bases. The J call may be incorrect, as the DNA end agrees better with TRBJ2-7. Germline CDR1 reads KGHSH; CDR2 reads LQKENI. The CDR3 contains 14 residues. DNA for the CDR3: TGTGCCAGCTCACCACGGCAGGGGGTGTACGAGCAGTACTTC. It is translated as CASSPRQGVYEQYF.

The chain is built from TRBV5-1 and TRBJ2-3; possibly TRBD2 for D (5 bases). There are 14 residues in the CDR3. Deletions cut 2 bases from V and 1 base from J, with 8 bases between. Looked up from germline, CDR1 is SGHRS and CDR2 is YFSETQ. For the CDR3, the DNA is TGCGCCAGCAGCTTCCCGAGGGGCACAGATACGCAGTATTTT. The encoded protein is CASSFPRGTDTQYF.

This chain uses TRBV19 with TRBJ1-2; possible D gene TRBD1, 5 bases. The CDR3 runs to 16 residues. Trimming left V 6 bases short and J 4 bases short, with 21 bases between. Per germline, CDR1 LNHDA and CDR2 SQIVND (reference sequence). The CDR3 spells CASRIIGGTPLYGYTF. Here the CDR3 DNA reads TGTGCCAGTAGGATAATAGGTGGGACTCCACTCTATGGCTACACCTTC.

V usage is TRBV19 and J usage is TRBJ2-1; 11 nucleotides align to TRBD2. J was trimmed by 9 bases and V by 3 bases; bases with no gene match: 10. The germline CDR1 and CDR2 sequences are LNHDA and SQIVND (reference sequence). The CDR3 sequence is 16 residues long. The CDR3 DNA follows: TGTGCCAGTAGTATGTTGGCGGGACTAGCGGCGAGTGAGCAGTTCTTC. Its translation is CASSMLAGLAASEQFF.

There are a few counts of this clone. This sequence may be a read error, since a much larger clone differs from it by one base. Other nucleotide sequences in the sample specify the same CDR3. V usage is TRBV2 and J usage is TRBJ1-1; D not resolved. The CDR3 spans 12 residues. Germline CDR1 reads SNHLY; CDR2 reads FYNNEI. The V end lost 3 bases, the J end lost 1 base, and 3 bases lay between the germline ends. CDR3 protein: CASSEGNTEAFF. The CDR3 nucleotides are TGTGCCAGCAGTGAGGGGAACACTGAAGCTTTCTTT.